This TCR beta chain is drawn from a study of T cell clones after liver transplantation (dated by TCRdb to between 2018 and 2020). As for the study more broadly: ITN030ST, the source of the samples, was a randomized trial that attempted immunosuppression withdrawal within 2 years of liver transplantation. Donor-reactive T cell clones were identified by TCRbeta sequencing after a pre-transplant mixed lymphocyte reaction and then tracked in post-transplant blood. Third party-reactive TCRbeta sequences from pre-transplant MLRs were also identified as an antigen-independent comparator for donor-reactive sequences. Of the eight recipients, a few were HCV-positive, while the remaining recipients had been transplanted for non-autoimmune, non-viral indications. Subjects received no induction therapy and standard immunosuppression until randomization at 12-24 months post-transplant. Tolerance was defined as complete immunosuppression withdrawal for at least one year with no rise in liver enzymes beyond twice the upper limit of normal. Blood samples were collected pre-transplant, pre-randomization before withdrawal, and post-randomization after either complete withdrawal or failed withdrawal. The studied cohort comprised 8 liver transplant recipients, 3 classified as tolerant and 5 as non-tolerant.

Thawed unstimulated PBMCs were stained for CD3, CD4 and CD8 and FACS-sorted into CD3+CD4+ and CD3+CD8+ populations. All 8 studied subjects were randomized to withdrawal of immunosuppression. The Qiagen DNeasy Blood and Tissue Kit was used for isolation of genomic DNA. The paper as a whole reports these results and caveats: The conclusions were preliminary, being limited by small, heterogeneous patient numbers and by non-standardized post-transplant time points. A significant post-transplant decrease in circulating donor-reactive CD4 TCRbeta sequences was observed in most of the 8 subjects, irrespective of tolerance or HCV status. When repertoire turnover was accounted for, significantly reduced detection of donor-reactive sequences was found in 7 of 8 subjects for CD4 and in 8 of 8 subjects for CD8. Low numbers of available donor cells limited the measurable donor-reactive repertoire in a couple of subjects. The decline in donor-reactive sequences exceeded the decline in third party-reactive sequences, suggesting partial antigen-specific deletion that was unrelated to withdrawal success. Without allograft tissue specimens, donor-reactive T cells may have migrated into the graft rather than being deleted.

The CDR3 holds 15 amino acids from the cysteine to the phenylalanine. Of the read, only the CDR3 DNA is kept; its 45 bases are in frame from base 1. From the germline V gene, CDR1 is SGHRS and CDR2 is YFSETQ. V lost 4 bases and J lost 2 bases; the stretch between them is 14 bases long. The sample holds one count of this clone. Its antigen specificity is not known. No much larger clone exists at a distance of one base, and base qualities are not known. Using immunoSEQ, frozen genomic DNA was subjected to high-throughput TCRbeta CDR3 sequencing, a process that included PCR amplification, mapping, bias correction and internal controls. On the study's bioinformatics: Only productive rearrangements were retained, with each unique TCRbeta sequence defined by its CDR3 nucleotide sequence together with its V and J gene. A sequence counted as donor-reactive only if the sequence showed at least 5-fold expansion in CFSE-low cells compared with unstimulated pre-transplant cells and had a frequency of at least 0.01%. Per-subject minimum frequency thresholds, based on the lowest-template unstimulated sample, ensured at least 90% detection power. Jensen-Shannon divergence between the top 1000 TCRbeta sequences post-transplant and pre-transplant was used to measure repertoire turnover. Two-sided Fisher's exact tests were used to test for changes in how often donor-reactive sequences were detected. TCRdb re-hosts the immuneACCESS table, in-frame sequences only. Its copies lack some clones; in the studies checked, an unresolved V gene accounts for under half of them, and the cause for the rest is not known. The DNA was the basis for D and trimming; V, J and clone size are from that table. This sample has tens of thousands of clones in its table, and about 86% of those were observed once. The ten biggest clones cover 2.5% of the sample.

The chain was built from TRBV5-1 and TRBJ2-3; too little of a D gene remains to name it. This sample comprised CD4+ T cells from blood, obtained 24 months after liver transplant. The sequence was obtained from a human patient who received a liver transplant. Following a transplant, some T lymphocytes may have been derived from the graft donor. Read as DNA, the sequence is TGCGCCAGCAGCGGAAGACAAGTAACCACAGATACGCAGTATTTT. Its protein product is CASSGRQVTTDTQYF.